Each of the 28 T cell receptor beta chains below was sequenced from the same sample in a study of identical twins. TCRdb recomputed calls from the 5' RACE reads with MiXCR, one row per CDR3 protein. The table includes 1.5 million or so distinct CDR3 sequences, under 35% detected once. The sample consisted of cord blood. The receptors come from a newborn girl in good health.

The chain joins TRBV20-1 to TRBJ2-5; D perhaps matches TRBD2 (6 bases). Germline CDR1 DFQATT, CDR2 SNEGSKA (reference sequence). The CDR3 loop spans 14 amino acids. CDR3 region: CTGRGLPLQETQYF. The CDR3 coding sequence is TGCACGGGGCGGGGACTGCCCCTCCAAGAGACCCAGTACTTC.

The chain joins TRBV20-1 to TRBJ2-2, with D uncertain. The length of the CDR3 is 12 residues. CDR1 is DFQATT and CDR2 is SNEGSKA in the germline V gene (reference sequence). The germline V and J ends were trimmed by 2 bases and 4 bases, with 5 bases remaining between them. The CDR3 protein is CSARHATGELFF. In DNA, the CDR3 is TGCAGTGCTAGACACGCCACCGGGGAGCTGTTTTTT.

V gene TRBV27 combines with J gene TRBJ2-1; TRBD2 aligns across 11 bases. The V gene end was trimmed by 2 bases and the J gene end by 3 bases; junction bases not matched to a gene: 12. The germline V gene encodes CDR1 MNHEY and CDR2 SMNVEV (reference sequence). The CDR3 length is 19 residues. CDR3 nucleotides: TGTGCCAGCAGTTTAGGAGGACTAGCGGGCAGTAGTTACTACAATGAGCAGTTCTTC. Encoded protein: CASSLGGLAGSSYYNEQFF.

This clonotype was detected only a few times. The genes are TRBV3-1 and TRBJ2-7; D tentatively reads TRBD1 or TRBD2 (5 bases each). The DNA matches TRBJ2-4 better at its end, which makes the J call doubtful. The CDR3 sequence is 16 residues long. Germline V lookup: CDR1 LGHDT, CDR2 YNNKEL (reference sequence). The CDR3 region is CASSQGPTIGKNIQYF. The CDR3 DNA reads TGTGCCAGCAGCCAGGGACCGACCATAGGCAAAAACATTCAGTACTTC.

This chain joins TRBV4-1 and TRBJ1-1; D may be TRBD1 (5 bases). V lost 1 base and J 2 bases, leaving 14 bases between the germline ends. The CDR3 loop spans 16 amino acids. CDR1 and CDR2 (germline): MGHRA, YSYEKL. Here the CDR3 reads CASSQGQGTLNTEAFF. The CDR3, as DNA: TGCGCCAGCAGCCAAGGACAAGGGACCCTAAACACTGAAGCTTTCTTT.

This clonotype has a single count. This may arise from a read error, as a much more abundant clone is one base away. The chain employs TRBV12-3 or TRBV12-4 and TRBJ2-5; TRBD2 matches at 9 bases. The J call may be faulty, since TRBJ2-1 better matches the DNA end. This CDR3 contains 15 residues. The CDR3 spells CASSLRLAAEETQFF. The CDR3 nucleotides are TGTGCCAGCAGTTTGAGACTAGCGGCGGAAGAGACCCAGTTCTTC.

In this sample, this clonotype turned up many times. The chain combines TRBV6-5 with TRBJ2-5; TRBD1 is a possible D gene (6 bases). V lost 6 bases to trimming and J lost 0 bases, with 14 bases between them. The CDR3 is 15 residues long. Germline V CDR1 and CDR2: MNHEY, SVGAGI. The CDR3 region is CASSRRQAYQETQYF. The CDR3 bases are TGTGCCAGCAGCCGACGACAGGCGTACCAAGAGACCCAGTACTTC.

This clonotype was observed once. The chain has TRBV12-5 and TRBJ1-2; tentatively, D is TRBD1 (5 bases). CDR3 size: 14 residues. Per the germline V gene, CDR1 is LGHNT and CDR2 is FRNRAP. V was cut by 0 bases and J by 8 bases, with 13 bases left in between. The CDR3 sequence: CASGLVPGGEGYTF. The CDR3, as DNA: TGTGCTAGTGGTTTGGTACCGGGAGGGGAAGGCTACACCTTC.

The DNA for the CDR3 is TGTGCCAGCAGTTTAGAGGACAGGGAGGGCAATCAGCCCCAGCATTTT. The encoded protein is CASSLEDREGNQPQHF. The chain links TRBV28 to TRBJ1-5, with 8 bases that match TRBD1. Germline values: CDR1 MDHEN, CDR2 SYDVKM. The CDR3 loop spans 16 amino acids. V shed 2 bases, J shed 2 bases, and the junction held 5 bases outside the gene matches. Looking up the rest from reference TRBV28 and TRBJ1-5 gives the full variable domain: DVKVTQSSRYLVKRTGEKVFLECVQDMDHENMFWYRQDPGLGLRLIYFSYDVKMKEKGDIPEGYSVSREKKERFSLILESASTNQTSMYLCASSLEDREGNQPQHFGDGTRLSIL.

The chain links TRBV12-3 or TRBV12-4 to TRBJ2-7; a possible D gene is TRBD2 (5 bases). The CDR3 spans 11 residues. Trimming stripped 3 bases from V and 9 bases from J, with 9 bases between. The CDR3 DNA is TGTGCCAGCAGTTTTTCGGGATCGCAGTACTTC. It yields the protein CASSFSGSQYF.

This clonotype was found a few times. This chain joins TRBV3-1 and TRBJ2-7; D unresolved. CDR1 is LGHDT, CDR2 YNNKEL, per germline (reference sequence). V dropped 3 bases and J dropped 5 bases, with 11 bases sitting between them. The CDR3 has 13 amino acids. The CDR3 DNA sequence: TGTGCCAGCAGCCATTTAGGGTTCCACGAGCAGTACTTC. Protein sequence: CASSHLGFHEQYF.

The rearrangement joins TRBV12-3 or TRBV12-4 to TRBJ2-1; D not resolved. TRBJ2-7 explains the end of the DNA better; the J call may be wrong. This CDR3 region has 15 residues. The CDR3 loop reads CASSVSRRSYNEQYF. In nucleotides, the CDR3 is TGTGCCAGCTCCGTGAGTAGACGGTCCTACAATGAGCAGTACTTC.

This clonotype occurred many times. The chain couples TRBV20-1 to TRBJ2-1, with D unresolved. V shed 1 base and J shed 3 bases, with 4 bases lying between them. The CDR3 has 12 residues. CDR1 and CDR2 from the germline V gene are DFQATT and SNEGSKA (reference sequence). The CDR3 bases are TGCAGTGCTAGAGGGGGCTACAATGAGCAGTTCTTC. This encodes CSARGGYNEQFF.

The rearrangement joins TRBV19 to TRBJ1-3; the D is unclear. The germline V and J ends were trimmed by 9 bases and 1 base, with 10 bases remaining between them. Germline-derived CDR1 and CDR2 are LNHDA and SQIVND (reference sequence). This CDR3 is 13 amino acids long. The chain's CDR3 is CASLDGSGNTIYF. The DNA for the CDR3 is TGTGCCAGCCTGGACGGATCTGGAAACACCATATATTTT.

This clonotype was seen a few times. The chain is built from TRBV12-3 or TRBV12-4 and TRBJ2-1; 10 bases match TRBD2. The CDR3 contains 14 residues. V lost 4 bases to trimming and J lost 10 bases; unmatched junction nucleotides: 7. The CDR3 coding sequence is TGTGCCAGCAGTTGGCTAGCGGGAGAGAGGGAGCAGTTCTTC. It yields the protein CASSWLAGEREQFF.

CDR3 in amino acids: CASGPGRLSTF. The CDR3 DNA reads as TGTGCCAGCGGCCCGGGCCGCCTTTCCACCTTC. The V and J genes are TRBV3-1 and TRBJ1-2, with D hard to call. V was trimmed by 8 bases and J by 13 bases, leaving 17 bases between them. Germline V gene lookup returns CDR1 LGHDT and CDR2 YNNKEL (reference sequence). The CDR3 contains 11 residues. The full variable domain, in which reference TRBV3-1 and TRBJ1-2 provide the parts outside the CDR3, is DTAVSQTPKYLVTQMGNDKSIKCEQNLGHDTMYWYKQDSKKFLKIMFSYNNKELIINETVPNRFSPKSPDKAHLNLHINSLELGDSAVYFCASGPGRLSTFGSGTRLTVV.

In this sample, this clonotype turned up a few times. The chain links TRBV20-1 to TRBJ2-1, with D possibly matching TRBD2 (6 bases). Near its end, the DNA agrees better with TRBJ2-7, so the J call may be wrong. The germline V gene encodes CDR1 DFQATT and CDR2 SNEGSKA (reference sequence). The CDR3 is 14 amino acids. The CDR3 DNA follows: TGCAGTGCTACCCGGGGGAGCTCCTACAATGAGCAGTACTTC. Amino acid sequence: CSATRGSSYNEQYF.

In this sample, this clonotype turned up a few times. The chain is built from TRBV20-1 and TRBJ2-1, with 7 positions matching TRBD2. The CDR3 contains 18 residues. V gave up 2 bases and J gave up 0 bases; unmatched junction bases: 13. The germline V gene has CDR1 DFQATT and CDR2 SNEGSKA (reference sequence). CDR3 sequence reads: CSARSGSGPLRSYNEQFF. CDR3 DNA: TGCAGTGCTAGAAGCGGTAGCGGGCCCTTACGCTCCTACAATGAGCAGTTCTTC.

The V and J genes are TRBV20-1 and TRBJ2-1, with D possibly matching TRBD2 (6 bases). Germline CDR1 reads DFQATT; CDR2 reads SNEGSKA (reference sequence). The CDR3 runs 14 residues. Trimming pared 6 bases from V and 6 bases from J, leaving 18 bases between. The CDR3 region has the DNA TGCAGTGCCCATACCGGGACTGGGCCCAATGAGCAGTTCTTC. Its translation is CSAHTGTGPNEQFF.

The CDR3: CASSLEGRLNTGELFF. CDR3 DNA sequence: TGTGCCAGCAGCTTAGAAGGACGGCTTAACACCGGGGAGCTGTTTTTT. The gene calls are TRBV7-2 and TRBJ2-2; no firm D call. This CDR3 spans 16 amino acids. Germline CDR1 and CDR2: SGHTA and FQGNSA. V gave up 1 base and J gave up 2 bases, with 11 bases separating them.

The sample holds a few counts of this clonotype. This rearrangement joins TRBV27 to TRBJ2-1; no definite D call. Germline loops: CDR1 MNHEY, CDR2 SMNVEV (reference sequence). V lost 7 bases and J 4 bases, leaving 11 bases between the germline ends. The length of the CDR3 is 13 residues. This CDR3 is CASTTTPYNEQFF. The DNA of the CDR3 is TGTGCCAGCACCACGACTCCTTACAATGAGCAGTTCTTC.

Concerning this clonotype: A junction boundary mismatches the germline segment, possibly from a read error. The chain combines TRBV7-2 with TRBJ1-2; D is unresolved. This CDR3 contains 17 residues. In germline, CDR1 is SGHTA, CDR2 FQGNSA. DNA for the CDR3: TGTGCCAGCAGCCTAGCCATGTTTTCGGTAGCTAACTATGGCTACACCTTC. Its translation is CASSLAMFSVANYGYTF.

V and J are TRBV12-3 or TRBV12-4 and TRBJ1-1; D is unresolved. CDR3 length: 12 residues. V was cut by 6 bases and J by 11 bases, with 16 bases left in between. Here the CDR3 reads CASRPGVLEAFF. The CDR3 bases are TGTGCCAGCAGGCCAGGAGTTCTGGAGGCTTTCTTT.

This clonotype was recorded many times. The rearrangement uses TRBV3-1 and TRBJ1-2; D gene unclear. The CDR3 spans 14 residues. The V gene lost 1 base and the J gene lost 3 bases, with 9 bases spanning the gap. CDR1 is LGHDT, CDR2 YNNKEL, per germline (reference sequence). The DNA of the CDR3 is TGTGCCAGCAGCCAAGTACCGGGAGACTATGGCTACACCTTC. Protein product: CASSQVPGDYGYTF.

The rearrangement joins TRBV6-1 to TRBJ2-6; D may be TRBD1 or TRBD2 (6 bases each). In germline, CDR1 is MNHNS, CDR2 SASEGT. V dropped 7 bases and J dropped 1 base, with 14 bases sitting between them. There are 16 residues in the CDR3. In DNA, the CDR3 is TGTGCCAGCACCATAATAGGGGGGTCTGGGGCCAACGTCCTGACTTTC. This codes for CASTIIGGSGANVLTF.

For this clonotype: A much more abundant neighbour one base away suggests this may be a read error. The chain combines TRBV25-1 with TRBJ2-3; tentative D call: TRBD2 (7 bases). V lost 1 base, J lost 5 bases, and 10 bases lay in between. The CDR3 loop spans 14 amino acids. Germline CDR1 MGHDK, CDR2 SYGVNS. The CDR3 DNA reads as TGTGCCAGCAGTGAATGGGGGGGCATAGATACGCAGTATTTT. This translates into CASSEWGGIDTQYF.

This clonotype came up a few times. The rearrangement uses TRBV28 and TRBJ2-3; D unclear. Deletions cut 3 bases from V and 2 bases from J, with 9 bases between. The germline V gene has CDR1 MDHEN and CDR2 SYDVKM. CDR3 size: 14 residues. The chain's CDR3 is CASSFARYTDTQYF. CDR3 in DNA: TGTGCCAGCAGTTTCGCCCGTTACACAGATACGCAGTATTTT.

This clonotype was picked up a small number of times. This rearrangement joins TRBV28 to TRBJ1-5, with a tentative D call TRBD1 (6 bases). Germline CDR1 reads MDHEN; CDR2 reads SYDVKM. This CDR3 region has 14 residues. Trimming took off 4 bases at V and 5 bases at J, with 12 bases between the two ends. DNA for the CDR3: TGTGCCAGCAGTTCGTTGAGGGGGGATCAGCCCCAGCATTTT. It specifies CASSSLRGDQPQHF.